A selection of T cell receptor beta chains follows, all from one sample in a study of control samples from healthy donors and cancer patients. Here immunoSEQ multiplex PCR was the method, and the copy in TCRdb shows in-frame clones only, minus some. The profile covers about 95,000 clones, with about 82% appearing a single time and approximately 20% taken by the ten largest. The specimen was blood. The receptors here all came from a man younger than 45 in good health. The CDR3 runs from the conserved cysteine through the conserved F or W. Fields, in order: D gene, clone size, J gene, V gene, CDR3 DNA, CDR3 protein. D genes are given only for firm matches. Expanded clones are given a class, and other clones once, few, many or no size at all.

.,.,TRBJ2-3,TRBV7-6,TGTGCCAGCAGCTTAACTTGGGGGTCGTCAGATACGCAGTATTTT,CASSLTWGSSDTQYF
.,.,TRBJ1-1,TRBV9,TGTGCCAGCAGCGCGGGAACAGGGATTAGGTACACTGAAGCTTTCTTT,CASSAGTGIRYTEAFF
.,.,TRBJ1-4,TRBV28,TGTGCCAGCAGTTTAACGATACTTGGAGAAAAACTGTTTTTT,CASSLTILGEKLFF
TRBD1,.,TRBJ2-2,TRBV7-3,TGTGCCAGCAGCCCACAACAGGGGGCTAGCGGGGAGCTGTTTTTT,CASSPQQGASGELFF
.,.,TRBJ1-4,TRBV28,TGTGCCAGCAGCGTCCCGCTACAGACTGAAAAACTGTTTTTT,CASSVPLQTEKLFF
.,.,TRBJ2-3,TRBV19,TGTGCCAGTAGTATAGATCATTCCGGGTATAGGACAGATACGCAGTATTTT,CASSIDHSGYRTDTQYF
.,.,TRBJ2-1,TRBV24-1,TGTGCCACCAGTGATCGCAGGGGCGGGGATGAGCAGTTCTTC,CATSDRRGGDEQFF
TRBD2,.,TRBJ2-1,TRBV28,TGTGCCAGCAGTTGGGGACTAGGAACCGACTACAATGAGCAGTTCTTC,CASSWGLGTDYNEQFF
TRBD1,.,TRBJ1-2,TRBV10-2,TGCGCCAGCAGAGCCGGACAGGGCTATGGCTACACCTTC,CASRAGQGYGYTF
.,.,TRBJ2-7,TRBV7-2,TGTGCCAGCAGCTTAGAGTCGGGGGCCGCCTACGAGCAGTACTTC,CASSLESGAAYEQYF
.,.,TRBJ2-2,TRBV5-1,TGCGCCAGCAGCTTGGTTTCGTCGAACACCGGGGAGCTGTTTTTT,CASSLVSSNTGELFF
.,.,TRBJ2-1,TRBV2,TGTGCCAGCAGTGAAGAGGACCTTACGTTCTTC,CASSEEDLTFF
.,few,TRBJ1-1,TRBV7-9,TGTGCCAGCAGCTTAGAAGAGGGAATGAACACTGAAGCTTTCTTT,CASSLEEGMNTEAFF
TRBD1,.,TRBJ1-2,TRBV19,TGTGCCACCAGGGGACAGGGGGTCTATGGCTACACCTTC,CATRGQGVYGYTF
.,few,TRBJ1-6,TRBV29-1,TGCAGCGTTGAGTCCGCGGGGGAAGGTTCACCCCTCCACTTT,CSVESAGEGSPLHF
.,.,TRBJ1-4,TRBV12-3/TRBV12-4,TGTGCCAGCAGCGGAGGGGTGGATGAAAAACTGTTTTTT,CASSGGVDEKLFF
TRBD2,.,TRBJ2-1,TRBV10-3,TGTGCCATCGCACGGGGGACTAGCGGGCAATCCTACAATGAGCAGTTCTTC,CAIARGTSGQSYNEQFF
.,.,TRBJ1-4,TRBV1,TGCACCAGCAGCCAAGAACGGGGGACAGAAAAACTGTTTTTT,CTSSQERGTEKLFF
TRBD1,.,TRBJ1-5,TRBV6-5,TGTGCCAGCCGTCGGACAGGGTCGCGCAATCAGCCCCAGCATTTT,CASRRTGSRNQPQHF
.,.,TRBJ2-7,TRBV2,TGTGCCAGCAGTGAAGACAGGGATTACTACGAGCAGTACTTC,CASSEDRDYYEQYF
.,.,TRBJ2-7,TRBV5-1,TGCGCCAGCAGCTTGGAAGACAGCTCCTACGAGCAGTACTTC,CASSLEDSSYEQYF
TRBD1,.,TRBJ1-5,TRBV5-4,TGTGCCAGCAGCTTGCAGGGGGCTTATCAGCCCCAGCATTTT,CASSLQGAYQPQHF
.,.,TRBJ1-6,TRBV3-1/TRBV3-2,TGTGCCAGCAGCCACCCACAGGCTAGTAATTCACCCCTCCACTTT,CASSHPQASNSPLHF
TRBD1,.,TRBJ2-1,TRBV5-6,TGTGCCAGCAGCGAACCGGGACAGGGAATCGATGAGCAGTTCTTC,CASSEPGQGIDEQFF
TRBD1,.,TRBJ1-5,TRBV19,TGTGCCAGTAGTTCCGCCGACAGGGGGTTAAATCAGCCCCAGCATTTT,CASSSADRGLNQPQHF
.,.,TRBJ2-5,TRBV18,TGTGCCAGCTCACCAGGGTTAGGCGGGCGCCAAGAGACCCAGTACTTC,CASSPGLGGRQETQYF
.,.,TRBJ1-4,TRBV7-9,TGTGCCAGCAGCCGTATTGTTATACAGGGAGATGAAAAACTGTTTTTT,CASSRIVIQGDEKLFF
TRBD2,.,TRBJ2-7,TRBV28,TGTGCCAGCAGTTCTCGGACTAGCGGGGTCTACGAGCAGTACTTC,CASSSRTSGVYEQYF
.,once,TRBJ2-1,TRBV10-2,TGCGCCAGCAGTGAGTCAAGGGATAGGAATGAGCAGTTCTTC,CASSESRDRNEQFF
.,once,TRBJ1-6,TRBV6-5,TGTGCCAGCAGTTACGGACCCAGCCTGTCGATGTGGTTT,CASSYGPSLSMWF
.,few,TRBJ2-5,TRBV2,TGTGCCAGCAGTACAGGCTTCGAGACCCAGTACTTC,CASSTGFETQYF
TRBD1,.,TRBJ2-5,TRBV5-1,TGCGCCAGCAGCTTGTTAGGACAGGGGACCCAAGAGACCCAGTACTTC,CASSLLGQGTQETQYF
TRBD2,.,TRBJ2-1,TRBV7-7,TGTGCCAGCAGCCCGGGACTAGCGGGGGGGCCAGGGGAGCAGTTCTTC,CASSPGLAGGPGEQFF
TRBD1,.,TRBJ1-3,TRBV27,TGTGCCAGCAGTCCACGACAGGGATCAAACACCATATATTTT,CASSPRQGSNTIYF
.,.,TRBJ1-4,TRBV7-9,TGTGCCAGCAGCTCCGACAGGAGCTTTGCAACTAATGAAAAACTGTTTTTT,CASSSDRSFATNEKLFF
.,few,TRBJ2-1,TRBV2,TGTGCCAGCAGTGAAGAAGGGGAAAGGTTCTTC,CASSEEGERFF
TRBD1,.,TRBJ1-6,TRBV19,TGTGCCAGTAATTCCAGGGGGAATTCACCCCTCCACTTT,CASNSRGNSPLHF
.,.,TRBJ1-4,TRBV5-5,TGTGCCAGCAGCAAGTACGAGGAAAAACTGTTTTTT,CASSKYEEKLFF
.,.,TRBJ2-3,TRBV5-1,TGCGCCAGCAGCTCGGGGGGGACAGCAGATACGCAGTATTTT,CASSSGGTADTQYF
TRBD1,.,TRBJ1-1,TRBV18,TGTGCCAGCTCACGGGACAGGGAGACTGAAGCTTTCTTT,CASSRDRETEAFF
.,few,TRBJ1-5,TRBV19,TGTGCCAGTAGTATAGGCAGCCCCCAGCCCCAGCATTTT,CASSIGSPQPQHF
.,.,TRBJ2-7,TRBV5-1,TGCGCCAGCACACCCCAGACAGGATGGAACGAGCAGTACTTC,CASTPQTGWNEQYF
.,.,TRBJ1-2,TRBV25-1,TGTGCCAGCAGTGATTTATCTGAGGCAGCCCCCTATGGCTACACCTTC,CASSDLSEAAPYGYTF
.,.,TRBJ1-6,TRBV9,TGTGCCAGCAGCGTAATGAATTCACCCCTCCACTTT,CASSVMNSPLHF